This TCR beta chain was recovered during a study of blood T cell repertoires in COVID-19 (dated by TCRdb to 2020 to 2021). For the study in its entirety: The collaborator samples originated in the United States, Italy and Spain and spanned the acute and convalescent phases of COVID-19. Where HLA class I and class II types were available, the types were taken from metadata supplied by the sample provider, not from assay-based typing. The prospective study material was composed of cDNA or gDNA derived from T cells, B-cell-depleted T cells, or PBMCs. Deeply sampled blood TCRbeta repertoires from subjects exposed to, actively infected with, or recovered from COVID-19 were included in the dataset. The repertoires were made available in a free public database intended to serve as a resource for research on the immune response to SARS-CoV-2. Samples were obtained from the ongoing ImmuneRACE study (first 160 participants) and from some 1,300 subjects provided by 6 global collaborators. The sample metadata nearly always contained a de-identified subject ID, COVID-19 status, age in years and sex. Results and caveats for the whole study, not just this receptor: How much clinical and demographic metadata was included differed by source and by participant, and the metadata was provided uncurated.

The collaborating institutions used their own protocols to collect whole blood in K2EDTA tubes. For TCRbeta analysis, collaborator samples were shipped as frozen whole blood, as isolated PBMCs, or as DNA extracted from either sample type. About this clone itself: Its binding antigen is unknown. Base-call qualities are not available, and no considerably larger clone is one nucleotide away.

CDR1 and CDR2 are drawn from the germline V gene (reference sequence): WNHNN, SYGVQD. From the cysteine up to the phenylalanine, the CDR3 has a length of 15 residues. Here the CDR3 DNA is all that survives: 45 bases in frame from base 1. The germline V and J ends show losses of 4 bases and 4 bases respectively, and no gene match explains 3 bases of the junction. TCRbeta CDR3 regions were amplified from genomic DNA using the immunoSEQ Assay, a bias-controlled multiplex PCR. The paper's processing steps were these. The number of nucleated cells in each sample was estimated from the amplification of reference gene primers within the assay. To quantify the absolute abundance of each unique TCRbeta CDR3 rearrangement, sequence reads were collapsed and filtered. For each sample, productive Simpson clonality was calculated as the square root of Simpson's diversity index over productive rearrangements. The immuneACCESS repertoire file appears here via TCRdb, limited to in-frame rearrangements. These files lack a portion of the clones; in checked studies, under half of the deficit traces to unresolved V genes, and the cause of the others is not known. V and J calls and clone size are as listed in that table; D and trimming were resolved from the DNA. Here the sample has 60,000 to 80,000 clones; 80% to 85% occur a single time. Together, the top ten hold 7.5% to 9% of the sample.

This clonotype was sampled from a man between 45 and 60 years old with active COVID-19. Sample: peripheral blood. The chain employs TRBV10-1 and TRBJ2-3; TRBD1 fits 12 bases in the junction. The CDR3: CASSARDRGPDTQYF. The DNA sequence reads TGCGCCAGCAGTGCCCGGGACAGGGGGCCAGATACGCAGTATTTT.